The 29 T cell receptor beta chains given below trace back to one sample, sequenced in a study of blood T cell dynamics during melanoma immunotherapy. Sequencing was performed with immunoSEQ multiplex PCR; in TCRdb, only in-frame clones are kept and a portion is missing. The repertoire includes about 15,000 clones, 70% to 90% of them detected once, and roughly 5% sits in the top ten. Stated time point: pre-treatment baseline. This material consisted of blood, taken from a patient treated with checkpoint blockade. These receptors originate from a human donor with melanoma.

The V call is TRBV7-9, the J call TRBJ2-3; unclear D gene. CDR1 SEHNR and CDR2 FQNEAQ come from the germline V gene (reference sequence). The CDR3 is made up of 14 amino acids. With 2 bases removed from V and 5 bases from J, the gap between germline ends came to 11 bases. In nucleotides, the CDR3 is TGTGCCAGCAGCTTAATAGGCCCAAAAGATACGCAGTATTTT. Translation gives CASSLIGPKDTQYF.

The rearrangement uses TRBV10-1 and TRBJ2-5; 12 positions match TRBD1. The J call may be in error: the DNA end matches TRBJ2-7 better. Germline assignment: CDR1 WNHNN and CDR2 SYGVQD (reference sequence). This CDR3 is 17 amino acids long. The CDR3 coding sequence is TGCGCCAGCAGCACCGGGACAGGGGGCAGAGGCCCCTACGAGCAGTACTTC. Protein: CASSTGTGGRGPYEQYF.

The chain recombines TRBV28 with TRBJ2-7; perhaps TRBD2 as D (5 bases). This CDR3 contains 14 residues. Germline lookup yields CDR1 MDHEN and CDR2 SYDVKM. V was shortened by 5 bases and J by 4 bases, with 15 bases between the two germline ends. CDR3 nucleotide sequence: TGTGCCAGCAGTACGCCGGGAAGGCCATACGAGCAGTACTTC. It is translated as CASSTPGRPYEQYF.

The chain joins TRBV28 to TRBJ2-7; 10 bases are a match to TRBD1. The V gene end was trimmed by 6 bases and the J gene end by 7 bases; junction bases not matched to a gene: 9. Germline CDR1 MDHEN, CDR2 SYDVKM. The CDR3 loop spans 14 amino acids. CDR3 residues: CASRRQGATWEQYF. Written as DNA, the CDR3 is TGTGCCAGCAGGAGACAGGGGGCGACGTGGGAGCAGTACTTC. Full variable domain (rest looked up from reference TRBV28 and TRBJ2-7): DVKVTQSSRYLVKRTGEKVFLECVQDMDHENMFWYRQDPGLGLRLIYFSYDVKMKEKGDIPEGYSVSREKKERFSLILESASTNQTSMYLCASRRQGATWEQYFGPGTRLTVT.

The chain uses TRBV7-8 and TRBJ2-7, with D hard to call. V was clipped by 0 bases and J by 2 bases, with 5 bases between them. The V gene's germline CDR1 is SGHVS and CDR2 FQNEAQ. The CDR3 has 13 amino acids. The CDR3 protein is CASSLAGTYEQYF. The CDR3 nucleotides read TGTGCCAGCAGCTTAGCAGGGACCTACGAGCAGTACTTC.

DNA of the CDR3: TGTGCCAGCAGGGCAGACCCCACCGATGAGCAGTTCTTC. Amino acid sequence: CASRADPTDEQFF. The chain employs TRBV6-1 and TRBJ2-1; D unresolved. Trimming took 6 bases from V and 8 from J, leaving 14 bases between them. Germline CDR1 is MNHNS and CDR2 is SASEGT. CDR3 length equals 13 residues.

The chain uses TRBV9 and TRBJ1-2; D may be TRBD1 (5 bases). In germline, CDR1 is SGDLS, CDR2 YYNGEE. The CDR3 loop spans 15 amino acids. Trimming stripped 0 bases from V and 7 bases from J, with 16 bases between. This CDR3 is CASSVGGRESAGYTF. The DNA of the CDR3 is TGTGCCAGCAGCGTAGGAGGCAGGGAGTCTGCTGGCTACACCTTC.

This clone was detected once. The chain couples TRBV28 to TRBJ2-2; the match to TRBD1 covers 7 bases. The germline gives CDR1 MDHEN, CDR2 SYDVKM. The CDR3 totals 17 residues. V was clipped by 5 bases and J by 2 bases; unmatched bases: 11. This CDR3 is CASSIFRGTENTGELFF. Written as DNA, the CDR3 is TGTGCCAGCAGTATTTTTAGAGGGACAGAAAACACCGGGGAGCTGTTTTTT.

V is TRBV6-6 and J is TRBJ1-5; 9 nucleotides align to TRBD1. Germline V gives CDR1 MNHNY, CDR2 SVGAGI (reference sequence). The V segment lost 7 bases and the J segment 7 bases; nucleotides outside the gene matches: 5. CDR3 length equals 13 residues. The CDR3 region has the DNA TGTGCCAGCACACAGGGGGCAGGGCAGCCCCAGCATTTT. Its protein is CASTQGAGQPQHF.

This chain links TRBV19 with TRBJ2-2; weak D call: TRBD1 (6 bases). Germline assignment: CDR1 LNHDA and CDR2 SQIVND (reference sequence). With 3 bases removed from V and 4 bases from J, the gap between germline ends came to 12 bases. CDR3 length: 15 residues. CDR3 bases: TGTGCCAGTAGTATCGGCAGGGGCGCCACCGGGGAGCTGTTTTTT. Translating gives CASSIGRGATGELFF.

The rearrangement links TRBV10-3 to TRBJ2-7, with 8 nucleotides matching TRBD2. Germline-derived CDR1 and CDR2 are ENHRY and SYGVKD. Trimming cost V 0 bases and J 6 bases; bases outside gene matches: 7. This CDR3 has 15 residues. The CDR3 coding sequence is TGTGCCATCAGTGAGTCTCTAGGGGCGGGGGGCGAGCAGTACTTC. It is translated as CAISESLGAGGEQYF.

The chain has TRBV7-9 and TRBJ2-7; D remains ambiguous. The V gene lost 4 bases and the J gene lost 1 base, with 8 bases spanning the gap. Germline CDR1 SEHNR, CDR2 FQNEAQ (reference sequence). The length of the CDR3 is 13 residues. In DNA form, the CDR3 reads TGTGCCAGCAGCTCCTATAAATCCTACGAGCAGTACTTC. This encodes CASSSYKSYEQYF. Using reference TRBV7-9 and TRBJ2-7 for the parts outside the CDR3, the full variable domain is DTGVSQNPRHKITKRGQNVTFRCDPISEHNRLYWYRQTLGQGPEFLTYFQNEAQLEKSRLLSDRFSAERPKGSFSTLEIQRTEQGDSAMYLCASSSYKSYEQYFGPGTRLTVT.

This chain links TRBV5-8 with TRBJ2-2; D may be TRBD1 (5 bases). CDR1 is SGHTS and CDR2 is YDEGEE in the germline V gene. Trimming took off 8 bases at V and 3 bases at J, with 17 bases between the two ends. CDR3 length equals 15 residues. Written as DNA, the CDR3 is TGTGCCAGTACCCAACGCAGGGTGGACACCGGGGAGCTGTTTTTT. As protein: CASTQRRVDTGELFF.

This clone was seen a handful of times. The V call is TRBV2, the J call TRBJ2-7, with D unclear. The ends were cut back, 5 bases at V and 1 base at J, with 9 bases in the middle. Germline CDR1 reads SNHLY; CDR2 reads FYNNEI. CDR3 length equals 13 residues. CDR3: CASSPPVSYEQYF. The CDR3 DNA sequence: TGTGCCAGCAGTCCTCCCGTTTCCTACGAGCAGTACTTC.

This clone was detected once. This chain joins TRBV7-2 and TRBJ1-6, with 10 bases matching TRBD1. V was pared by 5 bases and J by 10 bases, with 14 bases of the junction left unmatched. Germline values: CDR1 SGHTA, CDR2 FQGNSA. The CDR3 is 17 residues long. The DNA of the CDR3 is TGTGCCAGCAGCCTCCGGCCCCGACAGGGGGCGGAATCACCCCTCCACTTT. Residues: CASSLRPRQGAESPLHF.

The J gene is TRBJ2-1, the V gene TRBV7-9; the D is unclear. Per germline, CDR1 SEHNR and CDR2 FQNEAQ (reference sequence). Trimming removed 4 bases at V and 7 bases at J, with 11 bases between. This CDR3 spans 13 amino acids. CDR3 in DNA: TGTGCCAGCAGCTCCAGAAAGAGAAATGAGCAGTTCTTC. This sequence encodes CASSSRKRNEQFF.

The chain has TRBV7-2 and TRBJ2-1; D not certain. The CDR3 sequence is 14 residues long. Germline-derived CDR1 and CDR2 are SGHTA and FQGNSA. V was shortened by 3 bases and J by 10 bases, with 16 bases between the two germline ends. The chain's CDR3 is CASSFQRAAGEQFF. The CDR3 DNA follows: TGTGCCAGCAGCTTCCAACGTGCGGCCGGGGAGCAGTTCTTC.

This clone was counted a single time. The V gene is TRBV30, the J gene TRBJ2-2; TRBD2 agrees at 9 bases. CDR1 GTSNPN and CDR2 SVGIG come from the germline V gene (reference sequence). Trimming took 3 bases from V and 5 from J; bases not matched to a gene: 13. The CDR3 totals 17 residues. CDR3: CAWRPGLATVRTGELFF. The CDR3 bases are TGTGCCTGGAGACCCGGACTAGCGACCGTGAGGACCGGGGAGCTGTTTTTT.

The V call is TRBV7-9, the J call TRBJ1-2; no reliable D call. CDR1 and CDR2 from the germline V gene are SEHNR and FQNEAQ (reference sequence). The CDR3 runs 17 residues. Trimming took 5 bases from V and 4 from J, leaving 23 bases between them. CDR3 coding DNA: TGTGCCAGCAGCCCTCGATTTCGAGCAAGTGGAAGCTATGGCTACACCTTC. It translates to CASSPRFRASGSYGYTF.

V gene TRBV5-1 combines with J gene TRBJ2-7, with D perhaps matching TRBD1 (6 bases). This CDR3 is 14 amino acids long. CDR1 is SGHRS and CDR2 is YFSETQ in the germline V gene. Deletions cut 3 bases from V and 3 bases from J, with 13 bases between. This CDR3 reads CASSSQSGVYEQYF. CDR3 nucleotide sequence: TGCGCCAGCAGCTCCCAATCAGGGGTCTACGAGCAGTACTTC.

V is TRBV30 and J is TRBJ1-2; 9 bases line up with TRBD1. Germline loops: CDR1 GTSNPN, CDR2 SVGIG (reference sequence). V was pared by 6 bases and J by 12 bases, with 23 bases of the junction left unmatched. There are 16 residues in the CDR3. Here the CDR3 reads CACYRDRAVGSYGNTF. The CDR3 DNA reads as TGTGCCTGCTACCGGGACAGGGCGGTAGGATCTTATGGGAACACCTTC.

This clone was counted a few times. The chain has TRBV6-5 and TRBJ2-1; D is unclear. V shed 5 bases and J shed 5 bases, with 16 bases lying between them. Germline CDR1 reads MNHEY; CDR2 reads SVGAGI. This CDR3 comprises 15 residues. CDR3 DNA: TGTGCCAGCAGTCTCTCCCGGACGGGCCACAATGAGCAGTTCTTC. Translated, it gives CASSLSRTGHNEQFF.

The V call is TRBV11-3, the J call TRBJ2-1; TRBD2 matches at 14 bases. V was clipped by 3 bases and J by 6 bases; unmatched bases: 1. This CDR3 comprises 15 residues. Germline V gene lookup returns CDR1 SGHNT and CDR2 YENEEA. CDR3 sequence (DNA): TGTGCCAGCAGCTTCGGGACTAGCGGGGGCAATGAGCAGTTCTTC. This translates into CASSFGTSGGNEQFF.

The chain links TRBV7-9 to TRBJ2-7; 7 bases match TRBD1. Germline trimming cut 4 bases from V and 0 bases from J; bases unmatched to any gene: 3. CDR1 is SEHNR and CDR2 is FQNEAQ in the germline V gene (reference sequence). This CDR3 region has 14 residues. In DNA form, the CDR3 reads TGTGCCAGCAGCTCCGGGACAGACTCCTACGAGCAGTACTTC. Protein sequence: CASSSGTDSYEQYF. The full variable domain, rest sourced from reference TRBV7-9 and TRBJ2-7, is DTGVSQNPRHKITKRGQNVTFRCDPISEHNRLYWYRQTLGQGPEFLTYFQNEAQLEKSRLLSDRFSAERPKGSFSTLEIQRTEQGDSAMYLCASSSGTDSYEQYFGPGTRLTVT.

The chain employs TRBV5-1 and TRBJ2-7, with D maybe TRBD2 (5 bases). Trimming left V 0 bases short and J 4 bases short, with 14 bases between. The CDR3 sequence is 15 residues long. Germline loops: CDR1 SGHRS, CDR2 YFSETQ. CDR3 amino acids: CASSLVTAGGYEQYF. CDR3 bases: TGCGCCAGCAGCTTGGTTACCGCAGGCGGGTACGAGCAGTACTTC.

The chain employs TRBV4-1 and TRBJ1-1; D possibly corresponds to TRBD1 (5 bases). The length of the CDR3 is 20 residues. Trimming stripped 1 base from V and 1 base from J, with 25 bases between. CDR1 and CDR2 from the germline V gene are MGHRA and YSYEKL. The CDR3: CASSQVKIRQQGLGNTEAFF. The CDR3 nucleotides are TGCGCCAGCAGCCAAGTTAAAATTAGACAGCAGGGTCTGGGGAACACTGAAGCTTTCTTT.

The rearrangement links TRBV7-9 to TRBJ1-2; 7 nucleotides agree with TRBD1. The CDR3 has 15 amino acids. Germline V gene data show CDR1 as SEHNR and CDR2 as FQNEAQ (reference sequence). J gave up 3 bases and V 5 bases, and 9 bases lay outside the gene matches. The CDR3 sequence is CASSVPGQPYYGYTF. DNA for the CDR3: TGTGCCAGCAGCGTTCCGGGACAGCCTTACTATGGCTACACCTTC.

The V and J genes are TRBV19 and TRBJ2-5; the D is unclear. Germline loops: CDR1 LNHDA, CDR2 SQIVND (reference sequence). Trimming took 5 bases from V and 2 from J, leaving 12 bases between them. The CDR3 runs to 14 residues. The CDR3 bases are TGTGCCAGTAGTTCCGACCTTCTACAAGAGACCCAGTACTTC. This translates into CASSSDLLQETQYF.

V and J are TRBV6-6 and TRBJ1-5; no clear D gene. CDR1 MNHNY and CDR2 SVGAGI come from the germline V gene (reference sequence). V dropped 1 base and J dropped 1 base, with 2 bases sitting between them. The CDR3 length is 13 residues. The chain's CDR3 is CASSYYSNQPQHF. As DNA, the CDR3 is TGTGCCAGCAGTTACTACAGCAATCAGCCCCAGCATTTT.